The clone carrying this TCR beta chain showed up many times. The making of cDNA relied on 5'RACE with 10-nucleotide random UMIs. TCRdb itself ran the 5' RACE reads through MiXCR, one entry per CDR3 protein. The table has 35,000 to 45,000 distinct CDR3 sequences, under 4% seen once. With 0 bases removed from V and 4 bases from J, the gap between germline ends came to 5 bases. CDR1 is DFQATT, CDR2 SNEGSKA, per germline (reference sequence). The CDR3 consists of 12 residues. The data derive from a study of neurological immune-mediated disorders. Stated time point: longitudinal time-point 1 (baseline). PBMCs stored at -80 C, numbering 2 million, were the origin of the unsorted libraries.

The source material was PBMCs. V gene TRBV20-1 combines with J gene TRBJ2-3; no clear D. The sequence was obtained from a woman aged 60-75 years with multiple sclerosis. CDR3 loop: CSARDWADTQYF. The DNA for the CDR3 is TGCAGTGCTAGAGATTGGGCAGATACGCAGTATTTT.